Listed below are T cell receptor beta chains from one sample, sequenced in a study of blood T cell repertoires in COVID-19. Sequencing was performed with immunoSEQ multiplex PCR; in TCRdb, only in-frame clones are kept and a portion is missing. The sample gives about 75,000 clones, roughly 86% of which show up once; around 5.8% is in the top ten. Sequencing used peripheral blood. The receptor set was obtained from a woman in her forties or fifties with acute or convalescent COVID-19. The CDR3 runs from the conserved cysteine through the conserved F or W. The D gene is left open where the match is weak. The listing skips clone size in some rows; elsewhere it reads once, few, many or a size class.

clone_size j_call v_call d_call cdr3_nt cdr3_aa
- TRBJ2-3 TRBV27 TRBD1 TGTGCCAGCAATTCAGGACAGGCCAGCACAGATACGCAGTATTTT CASNSGQASTDTQYF
- TRBJ2-1 TRBV5-1 - TGCGCCAGCAGCTTGGTTGCGGGACCTAATGAGCAGTTCTTC CASSLVAGPNEQFF
- TRBJ1-5 TRBV19 TRBD1 TGTGCCAGTACCAAACTTCCGGGACAGGGGGGTCAGCCCCAGCATTTT CASTKLPGQGGQPQHF
- TRBJ2-5 TRBV30 TRBD2 TGTGCCTGGAGTGTACCGGGACTAGCGGTAGAGACCCAGTACTTC CAWSVPGLAVETQYF
- TRBJ2-5 TRBV4-1 TRBD1 TGCGCCAGCAGCCAAGAAGCCAGGGGGACAGAGACCCAGTACTTC CASSQEARGTETQYF
- TRBJ2-3 TRBV21-1 - TGTGCCAGCAGCACAAGGACTAGCGGCCTAATTAGCACAGATACGCAGTATTTT CASSTRTSGLISTDTQYF
- TRBJ1-5 TRBV30 - TGTGCCTGGAGTCGGGGATTAAATCAGCCCCAGCATTTT CAWSRGLNQPQHF
- TRBJ1-2 TRBV6-1 - TGTGCCAGCAGTGAAAGGGGTAACTATGGCTACACCTTC CASSERGNYGYTF
- TRBJ2-7 TRBV19 TRBD1 TGTGCCAGTAGTGCTTCCGGGACAGTCTACGAGCAGTACTTC CASSASGTVYEQYF
once TRBJ2-2 TRBV6-4 TRBD2 TGTGCCACTCTAGCGGGGAACACCGGGGAGCTGTTTTTT CATLAGNTGELFF
- TRBJ2-1 TRBV7-2 TRBD2 TGTGCCAGCGGGCGGGAGGTCGGGGAGCAGTTCTTC CASGREVGEQFF
- TRBJ1-6 TRBV30 - TGTGCCTGGAGTGATTACAGGGTGGGTCGGAATTCACCCCTCCACTTT CAWSDYRVGRNSPLHF
- TRBJ1-5 TRBV6-6 - TGTGCCAGCAGACCCGGACAGTATAGCAATCAGCCCCAGCATTTT CASRPGQYSNQPQHF
- TRBJ1-2 TRBV30 - TGTGCCTGGAGTGCGATGGACAAGGGGTTCTATGGCTACACCTTC CAWSAMDKGFYGYTF
- TRBJ1-1 TRBV10-3 - TGTGCCATCAGTGAGCCCCAAAATACTGAAGCTTTCTTT CAISEPQNTEAFF
- TRBJ2-1 TRBV2 - TGTGCCACCAGGCCGGGTGACAGGCACCGTGAGCAGTTCTTC CATRPGDRHREQFF
- TRBJ2-2 TRBV7-7 TRBD1 TGTGCTAGCAGACGGACAGGGGCAAACACCGGGGAGCTGTTTTTT CASRRTGANTGELFF
- TRBJ2-1 TRBV5-1 TRBD2 TGCGCCAGCAGCGTGAGGTGGGTTGAGGGAGGGCTATCCTACAATGAGCAGTTCTTC CASSVRWVEGGLSYNEQFF
- TRBJ2-2 TRBV2 - TGTGCCAGCAGTGAATTGGAGGCCGGGGAGCTGTTTTTT CASSELEAGELFF
- TRBJ1-5 TRBV27 TRBD1 TGTGCCAGCAGTAAGACAGGGGGCGGGCAGCCCCAGCATTTT CASSKTGGGQPQHF
- TRBJ1-1 TRBV7-3 - TGTGCCAGCAGCTTAATGGCCCTGTCCCAGAACACTGAAGCTTTCTTT CASSLMALSQNTEAFF
- TRBJ1-5 TRBV7-8 - TGTGCCAGCAGCTTAGTCCTCGGCAGGGAGGGGAATCAGCCCCAGCATTTT CASSLVLGREGNQPQHF
- TRBJ2-2 TRBV11-3 - TGTGCCAGCACCTCACGGGGGGCGGACGGGGAGCTGTTTTTT CASTSRGADGELFF
- TRBJ2-7 TRBV25-1 - TGTGCCAGCAGTGAGTGGGGAGGAACCTACGAGCAGTACTTC CASSEWGGTYEQYF
- TRBJ1-1 TRBV18 TRBD1 TGTGCCAGCTCACCACGGGACAGGAACACTGAAGCTTTCTTT CASSPRDRNTEAFF
- TRBJ1-5 TRBV6-5 - TGTGCCAGCAGTTACTCGAATGCGGATAGTCAGCCCCAGCATTTT CASSYSNADSQPQHF
- TRBJ1-2 TRBV6-5 - TGTGCCAGCAGTTACTCAGAGTTCTATGGCTACACCTTC CASSYSEFYGYTF
- TRBJ2-7 TRBV7-8 TRBD1 TGTGCCAGCAGCGGGACAGCGAAAAACTACGAGCAGTACTTC CASSGTAKNYEQYF
- TRBJ1-5 TRBV28 - TGTGCCAGCAAGGGGCGCGGGGGGCGTGATTGGAATCAGCCCCAGCATTTT CASKGRGGRDWNQPQHF
few TRBJ2-1 TRBV12-3/TRBV12-4 TRBD2 TGTGCCAGCAGCCCCCGGGAGGCCGGAGAGCAGTTCTTC CASSPREAGEQFF
- TRBJ2-1 TRBV19 - TGTGCCAGTAGTATAGGGCAGTCCAATGAGCAGTTCTTC CASSIGQSNEQFF
- TRBJ2-1 TRBV9 TRBD2 TGTGCCAGCAGCGTATCCAGCGGGAGTATCAATGAGCAGTTCTTC CASSVSSGSINEQFF
- TRBJ2-5 TRBV6-6 - TGTGCCAGCAGTTACTCGAGGCACCAAGAGACCCAGTACTTC CASSYSRHQETQYF
- TRBJ1-1 TRBV19 TRBD1 TGTGCCAGTAGTATTGGGACAGCCTTTGAAGCTTTCTTT CASSIGTAFEAFF
- TRBJ1-2 TRBV18 TRBD1 TGTGCCAGCTCACCTGACAGGGAAGGCTACACCTTC CASSPDREGYTF
- TRBJ2-6 TRBV4-2 - TGTGCCAGCAGCCCTAGCGTCGTGCCCTCTGGGGCCAACGTCCTGACTTTC CASSPSVVPSGANVLTF